A single sample gave rise to the 7 T cell receptor beta chains below, sequenced in a study of T cell responses to AZD1222 COVID-19 vaccine. Clones were sequenced by immunoSEQ multiplex PCR, and TCRdb holds only the in-frame ones, with some missing. This table holds tens of thousands of clones, approximately 91% found once. Sequences were derived from peripheral blood, sampled on day 0 of AZD1222 vaccination. The source is an adult in good health.

The rearrangement links TRBV15 to TRBJ1-1; D call uncertain. V was trimmed by 1 base and J by 8 bases, leaving 8 bases between them. From germline, CDR1 is LNHNV and CDR2 YYDKDF (reference sequence). The CDR3 spans 12 residues. The CDR3 bases are TGTGCCACCAGCAGAGGGGGTAGAGAAGCTTTCTTT. It specifies CATSRGGREAFF.

The genes are TRBV6-1 and TRBJ2-5, with TRBD1 identical over 7 bases. The CDR3 is 14 residues long. Trimming removed 2 bases from V and 5 bases from J; junction bases left unmatched: 5. Germline V gene lookup returns CDR1 MNHNS and CDR2 SASEGT. CDR3 DNA: TGTGCCAGCAGTGAATACAGGGGTCATGAGACCCAGTACTTC. Residues: CASSEYRGHETQYF.

The chain recombines TRBV7-9 with TRBJ2-3; TRBD2 matches 11 bases. The CDR3 length is 15 residues. Per the germline V gene, CDR1 is SEHNR and CDR2 is FQNEAQ (reference sequence). Losses at the gene ends were 1 base for V and 4 bases for J; bases not matched to a gene: 1. The chain's CDR3 is CASSLVSGRADTQYF. The CDR3 region has the DNA TGTGCCAGCAGCTTAGTTAGCGGGAGGGCAGATACGCAGTATTTT.

V and J are TRBV30 and TRBJ1-6; 7 nucleotides line up with TRBD1. Germline loops: CDR1 GTSNPN, CDR2 SVGIG (reference sequence). The J segment lost 7 bases and the V segment lost 3 bases, leaving 12 bases of the junction unmatched. There are 16 residues in the CDR3. As DNA, the CDR3 is TGTGCCTGGAGCGAGACAGGGTCCTTCGGGAATTCACCCCTCCACTTT. Protein product: CAWSETGSFGNSPLHF.

This clone was recorded a few times. The rearrangement links TRBV5-4 to TRBJ1-1, with a possible D match to TRBD1 (6 bases). From germline, CDR1 is SGHNT and CDR2 YYREEE (reference sequence). The CDR3 is 15 residues long. Trimming took 4 bases from V and 6 from J, leaving 19 bases between them. The CDR3 sequence is CASSAVQGVDAEAFF. The CDR3 DNA follows: TGTGCCAGCAGCGCAGTACAGGGAGTGGATGCTGAAGCTTTCTTT.

There are a few counts of this clone. The chain joins TRBV28 to TRBJ1-1, with a possible D match to TRBD1 (6 bases). Between the trimmed V and J ends, which lost 3 bases and 5 bases, there was a span of 13 bases. The length of the CDR3 is 14 residues. In germline, CDR1 is MDHEN, CDR2 SYDVKM. The CDR3 region is CASSFSGRGTEAFF. CDR3 DNA: TGTGCCAGCAGTTTTTCCGGCAGGGGTACTGAAGCTTTCTTT.

The gene calls are TRBV7-9 and TRBJ1-2, with TRBD1 identical over 7 bases. CDR1 is SEHNR and CDR2 is FQNEAQ in the germline V gene (reference sequence). CDR3 length: 14 residues. With 5 bases clipped from V and 6 bases from J, the junction kept 9 bases outside the gene matches. CDR3 amino acids: CASSLNDRVDGYTF. CDR3 nucleotides: TGTGCCAGCAGCCTAAACGACAGGGTTGATGGCTACACCTTC.